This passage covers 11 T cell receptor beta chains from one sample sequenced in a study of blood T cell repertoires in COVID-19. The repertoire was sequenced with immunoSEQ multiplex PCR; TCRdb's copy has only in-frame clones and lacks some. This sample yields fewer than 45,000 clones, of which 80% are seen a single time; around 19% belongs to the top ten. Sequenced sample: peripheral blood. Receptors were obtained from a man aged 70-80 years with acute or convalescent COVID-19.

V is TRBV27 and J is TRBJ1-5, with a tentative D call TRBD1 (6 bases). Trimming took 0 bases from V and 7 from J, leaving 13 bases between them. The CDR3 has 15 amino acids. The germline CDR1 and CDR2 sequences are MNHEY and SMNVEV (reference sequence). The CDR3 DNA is TGTGCCAGCAGTTTATCATGGGGACAAGGCCAGCCCCAGCATTTT. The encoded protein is CASSLSWGQGQPQHF.

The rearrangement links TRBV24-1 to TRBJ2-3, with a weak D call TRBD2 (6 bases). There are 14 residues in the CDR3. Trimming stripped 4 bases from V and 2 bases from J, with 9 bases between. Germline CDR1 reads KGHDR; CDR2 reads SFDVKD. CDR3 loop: CATSEGGFTDTQYF. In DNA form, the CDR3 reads TGTGCCACCAGTGAGGGGGGATTCACAGATACGCAGTATTTT.

CDR3 nucleotides: TGTGCCAGCAGTTTCGAGACAGGGGGCACCGGGGAGCTGTTTTTT. It encodes CASSFETGGTGELFF. J is TRBJ2-2 and V is TRBV27, with 9 bases identical to TRBD1. The CDR3 runs to 15 residues. The V gene's germline CDR1 is MNHEY and CDR2 SMNVEV (reference sequence). V lost 3 bases to trimming and J lost 4 bases; unmatched junction nucleotides: 3.

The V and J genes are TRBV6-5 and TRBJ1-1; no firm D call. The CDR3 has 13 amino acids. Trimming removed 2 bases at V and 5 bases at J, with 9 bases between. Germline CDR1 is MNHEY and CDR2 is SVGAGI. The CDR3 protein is CASSYGRATEAFF. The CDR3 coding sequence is TGTGCCAGCAGTTACGGGCGGGCTACTGAAGCTTTCTTT.

The CDR3 sequence is CASSYSETSGGGNEQFF. The CDR3 DNA is TGTGCCAGCAGTTACTCGGAGACTAGCGGGGGGGGCAATGAGCAGTTCTTC. The V call is TRBV6-2 or TRBV6-3, the J call TRBJ2-1; 14 bases map to TRBD2. The V gene end was trimmed by 0 bases and the J gene end by 6 bases; junction bases not matched to a gene: 4. Germline V CDR1 and CDR2: MNHEY, SVGEGT. This CDR3 is built from 17 residues.

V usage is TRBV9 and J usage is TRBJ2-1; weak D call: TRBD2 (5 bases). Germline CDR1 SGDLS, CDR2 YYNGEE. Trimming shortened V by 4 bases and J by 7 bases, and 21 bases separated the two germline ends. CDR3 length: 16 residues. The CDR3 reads CASSPTQRPTGNEQFF. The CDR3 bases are TGTGCCAGCAGCCCGACCCAAAGACCCACGGGGAATGAGCAGTTCTTC.

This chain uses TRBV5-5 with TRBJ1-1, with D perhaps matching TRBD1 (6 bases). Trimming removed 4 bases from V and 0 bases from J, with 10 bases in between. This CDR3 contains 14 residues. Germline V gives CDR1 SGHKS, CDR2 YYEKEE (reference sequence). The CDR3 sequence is CASSGQLLNTEAFF. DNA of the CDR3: TGTGCCAGCAGCGGACAGCTTTTGAACACTGAAGCTTTCTTT.

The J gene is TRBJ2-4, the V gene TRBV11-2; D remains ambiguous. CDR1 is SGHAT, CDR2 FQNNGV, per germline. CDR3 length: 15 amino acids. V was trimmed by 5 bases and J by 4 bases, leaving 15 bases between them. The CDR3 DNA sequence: TGTGCCAGCAGCATAAGCAGGAATACTAAAAACATTCAGTACTTC. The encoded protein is CASSISRNTKNIQYF.

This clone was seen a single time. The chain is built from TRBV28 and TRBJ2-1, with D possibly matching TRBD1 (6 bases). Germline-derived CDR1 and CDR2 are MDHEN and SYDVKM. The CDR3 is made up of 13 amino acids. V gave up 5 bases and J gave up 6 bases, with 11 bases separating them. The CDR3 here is CASSTGDTNEQFF. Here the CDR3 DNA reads TGTGCCAGCAGTACCGGGGACACCAATGAGCAGTTCTTC.

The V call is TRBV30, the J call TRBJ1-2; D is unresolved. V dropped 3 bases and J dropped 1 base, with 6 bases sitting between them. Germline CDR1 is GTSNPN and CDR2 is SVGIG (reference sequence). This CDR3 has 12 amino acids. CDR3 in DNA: TGTGCCTGGAGCCGGGGTAACTATGGCTACACCTTC. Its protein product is CAWSRGNYGYTF.

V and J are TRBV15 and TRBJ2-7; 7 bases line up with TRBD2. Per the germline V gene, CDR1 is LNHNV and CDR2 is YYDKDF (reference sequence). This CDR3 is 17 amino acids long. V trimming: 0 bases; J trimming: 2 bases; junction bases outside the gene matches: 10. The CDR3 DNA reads TGTGCCACCAGCAGAGAAAGAGCGGGACGGGACCCCTACGAGCAGTACTTC. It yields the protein CATSRERAGRDPYEQYF.